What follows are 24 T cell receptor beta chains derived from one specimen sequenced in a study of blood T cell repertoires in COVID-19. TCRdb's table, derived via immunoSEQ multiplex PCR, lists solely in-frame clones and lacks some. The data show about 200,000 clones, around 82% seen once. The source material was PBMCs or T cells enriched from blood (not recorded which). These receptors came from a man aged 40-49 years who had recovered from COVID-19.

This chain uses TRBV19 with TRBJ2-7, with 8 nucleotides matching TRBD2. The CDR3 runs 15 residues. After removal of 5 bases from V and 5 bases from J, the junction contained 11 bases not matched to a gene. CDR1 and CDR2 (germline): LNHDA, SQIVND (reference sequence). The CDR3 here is CASSAVRAGEDEQYF. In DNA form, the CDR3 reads TGTGCCAGTAGTGCCGTCAGAGCGGGAGAGGACGAGCAGTACTTC. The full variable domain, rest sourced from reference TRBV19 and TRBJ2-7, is DGGITQSPKYLFRKEGQNVTLSCEQNLNHDAMYWYRQDPGQGLRLIYYSQIVNDFQKGDIAEGYSVSREKKESFPLTVTSAQKNPTAFYLCASSAVRAGEDEQYFGPGTRLTVT.

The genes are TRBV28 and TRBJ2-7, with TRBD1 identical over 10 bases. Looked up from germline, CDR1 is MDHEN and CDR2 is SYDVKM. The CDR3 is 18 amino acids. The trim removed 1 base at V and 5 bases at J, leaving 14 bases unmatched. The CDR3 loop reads CASSLSGLLGTGVDEQYF. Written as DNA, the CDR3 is TGTGCCAGCAGTTTATCGGGTCTCTTGGGGACAGGGGTCGACGAGCAGTACTTC.

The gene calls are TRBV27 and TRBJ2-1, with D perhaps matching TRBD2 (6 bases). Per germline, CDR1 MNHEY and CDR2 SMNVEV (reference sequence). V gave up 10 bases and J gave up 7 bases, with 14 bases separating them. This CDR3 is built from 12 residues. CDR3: CATSGLWNEQFF. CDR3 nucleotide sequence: TGTGCCACCTCGGGACTTTGGAATGAGCAGTTCTTC.

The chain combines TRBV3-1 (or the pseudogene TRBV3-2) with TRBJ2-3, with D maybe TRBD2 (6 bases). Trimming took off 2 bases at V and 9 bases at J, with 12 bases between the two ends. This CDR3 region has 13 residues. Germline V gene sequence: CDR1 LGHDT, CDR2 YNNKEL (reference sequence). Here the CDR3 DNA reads TGTGCCAGCAGCCAACTAAGGGACTCCACGCAGTATTTT. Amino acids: CASSQLRDSTQYF.

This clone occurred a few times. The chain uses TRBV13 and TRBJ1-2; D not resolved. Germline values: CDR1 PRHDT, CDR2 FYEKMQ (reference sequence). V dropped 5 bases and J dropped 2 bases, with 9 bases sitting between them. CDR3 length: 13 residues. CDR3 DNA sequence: TGTGCCAGCAGCGTCGGTCGAAACTATGGCTACACCTTC. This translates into CASSVGRNYGYTF.

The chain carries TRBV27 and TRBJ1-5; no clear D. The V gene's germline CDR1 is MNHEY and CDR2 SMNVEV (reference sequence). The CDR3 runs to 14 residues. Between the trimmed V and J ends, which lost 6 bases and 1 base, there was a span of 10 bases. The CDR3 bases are TGTGCCAGCAGGGTGGGAGGGAGCAATCAGCCCCAGCATTTT. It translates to CASRVGGSNQPQHF.

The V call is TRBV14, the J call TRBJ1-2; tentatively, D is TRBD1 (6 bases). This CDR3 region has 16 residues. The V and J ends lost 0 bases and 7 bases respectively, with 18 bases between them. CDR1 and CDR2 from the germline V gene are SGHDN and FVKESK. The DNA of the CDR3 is TGTGCCAGCAGCCAAGATCTTGGACAGCAGTATGGTGGCTACACCTTC. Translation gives CASSQDLGQQYGGYTF.

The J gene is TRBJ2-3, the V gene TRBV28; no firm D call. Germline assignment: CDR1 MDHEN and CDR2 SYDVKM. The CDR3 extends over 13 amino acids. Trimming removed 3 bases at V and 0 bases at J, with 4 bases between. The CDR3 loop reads CASSLGSTDTQYF. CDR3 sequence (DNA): TGTGCCAGCAGTTTGGGCAGCACAGATACGCAGTATTTT.

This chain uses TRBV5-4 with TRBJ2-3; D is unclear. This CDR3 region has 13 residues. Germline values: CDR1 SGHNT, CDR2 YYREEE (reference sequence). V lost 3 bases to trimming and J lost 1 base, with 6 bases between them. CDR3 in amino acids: CASSSGRTDTQYF. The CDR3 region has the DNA TGTGCCAGCAGCTCCGGTCGCACAGATACGCAGTATTTT.

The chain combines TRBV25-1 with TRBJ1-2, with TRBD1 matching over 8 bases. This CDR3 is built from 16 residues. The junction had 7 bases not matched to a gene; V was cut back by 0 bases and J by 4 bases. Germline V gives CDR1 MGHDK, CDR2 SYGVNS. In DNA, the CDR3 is TGTGCCAGCAGTGAATATGAGACAGGGGACATCTATGGCTACACCTTC. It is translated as CASSEYETGDIYGYTF.

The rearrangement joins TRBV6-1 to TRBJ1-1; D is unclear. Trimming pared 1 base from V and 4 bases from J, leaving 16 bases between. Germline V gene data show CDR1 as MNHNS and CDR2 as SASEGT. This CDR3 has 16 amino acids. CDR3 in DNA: TGTGCCAGCAGTGAAGGGGCGGGAGCGGAATTCACTGAAGCTTTCTTT. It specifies CASSEGAGAEFTEAFF.

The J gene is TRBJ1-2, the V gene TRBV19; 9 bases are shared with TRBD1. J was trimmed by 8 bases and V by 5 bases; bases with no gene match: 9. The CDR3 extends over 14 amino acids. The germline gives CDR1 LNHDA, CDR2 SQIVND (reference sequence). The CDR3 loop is CASSLDRGHWGYTF. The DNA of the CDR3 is TGTGCCAGTAGTCTGGACAGGGGCCATTGGGGCTACACCTTC.

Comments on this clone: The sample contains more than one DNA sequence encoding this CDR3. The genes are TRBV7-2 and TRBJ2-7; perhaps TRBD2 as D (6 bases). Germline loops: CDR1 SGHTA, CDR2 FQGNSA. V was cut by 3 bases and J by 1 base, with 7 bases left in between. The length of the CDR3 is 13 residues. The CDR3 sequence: CASSLGLSYEQYF. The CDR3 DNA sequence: TGTGCCAGCAGCTTGGGACTTTCCTACGAGCAGTACTTC.

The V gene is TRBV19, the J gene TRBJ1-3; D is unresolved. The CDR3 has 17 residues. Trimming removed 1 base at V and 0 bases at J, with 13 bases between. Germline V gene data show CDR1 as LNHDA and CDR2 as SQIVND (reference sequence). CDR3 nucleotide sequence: TGTGCCAGTAGTATAGCCATCGGACGGGACTCTGGAAACACCATATATTTT. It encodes CASSIAIGRDSGNTIYF.

The CDR3 loop reads CSAGGTEVSYEQYF. The CDR3 bases are TGCAGTGCTGGTGGGACAGAGGTATCCTACGAGCAGTACTTC. The V call is TRBV20-1, the J call TRBJ2-7; 7 bases align to TRBD1. The CDR3 is made up of 14 amino acids. V shed 5 bases, J shed 1 base, and the junction held 8 bases outside the gene matches. Germline V gene lookup returns CDR1 DFQATT and CDR2 SNEGSKA (reference sequence).

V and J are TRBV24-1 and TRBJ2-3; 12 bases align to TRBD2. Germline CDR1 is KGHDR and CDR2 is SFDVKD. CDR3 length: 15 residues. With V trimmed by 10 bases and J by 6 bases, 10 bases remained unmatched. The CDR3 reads CATSPSGRARDTQYF. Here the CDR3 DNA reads TGTGCCACTTCACCTAGCGGGAGGGCCCGGGATACGCAGTATTTT.

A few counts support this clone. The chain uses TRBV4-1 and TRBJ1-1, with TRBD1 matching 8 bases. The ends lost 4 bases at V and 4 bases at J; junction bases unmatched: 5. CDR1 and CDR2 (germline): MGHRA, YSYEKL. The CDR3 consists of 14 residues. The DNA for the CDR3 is TGCGCCAGCAGCCCGAACGACAGGGGCACTGAAGCTTTCTTT. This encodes CASSPNDRGTEAFF.

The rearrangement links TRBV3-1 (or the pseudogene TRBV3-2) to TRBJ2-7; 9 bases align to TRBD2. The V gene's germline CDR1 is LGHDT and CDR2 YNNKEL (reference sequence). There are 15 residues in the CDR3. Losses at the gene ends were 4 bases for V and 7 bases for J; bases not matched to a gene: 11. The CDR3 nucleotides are TGTGCCAGCAGCCTCCGGACTAGCGTGGTTCTTGAGCAGTACTTC. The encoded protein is CASSLRTSVVLEQYF.

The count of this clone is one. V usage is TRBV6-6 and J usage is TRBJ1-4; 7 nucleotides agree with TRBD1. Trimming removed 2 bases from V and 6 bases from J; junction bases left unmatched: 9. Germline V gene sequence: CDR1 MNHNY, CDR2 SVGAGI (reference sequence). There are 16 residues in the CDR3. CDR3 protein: CASSYRQGSGDEKLFF. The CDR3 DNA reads TGTGCCAGCAGTTACAGACAGGGTAGCGGGGATGAAAAACTGTTTTTT.

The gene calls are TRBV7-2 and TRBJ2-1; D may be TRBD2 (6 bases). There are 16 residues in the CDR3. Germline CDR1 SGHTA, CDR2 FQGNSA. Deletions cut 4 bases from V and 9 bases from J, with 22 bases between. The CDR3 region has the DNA TGTGCCAGCAGCTCATCGGGAGTGGCTGGTCGGGGTGAGCAGTTCTTC. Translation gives CASSSSGVAGRGEQFF.

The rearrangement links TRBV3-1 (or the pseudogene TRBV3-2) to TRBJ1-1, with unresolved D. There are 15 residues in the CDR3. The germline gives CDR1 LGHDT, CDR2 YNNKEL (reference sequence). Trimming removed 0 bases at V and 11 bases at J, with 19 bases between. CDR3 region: CASSQDTPTDARAFF. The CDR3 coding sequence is TGTGCCAGCAGCCAAGATACGCCAACCGATGCCCGGGCTTTCTTT.

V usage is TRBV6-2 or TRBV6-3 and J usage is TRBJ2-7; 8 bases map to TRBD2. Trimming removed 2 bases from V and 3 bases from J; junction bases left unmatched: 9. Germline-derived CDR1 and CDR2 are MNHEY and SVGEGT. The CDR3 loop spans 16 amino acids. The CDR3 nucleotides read TGTGCCAGCAGTTACCCTCCGGGACTAGTTAACTACGAGCAGTACTTC. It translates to CASSYPPGLVNYEQYF.

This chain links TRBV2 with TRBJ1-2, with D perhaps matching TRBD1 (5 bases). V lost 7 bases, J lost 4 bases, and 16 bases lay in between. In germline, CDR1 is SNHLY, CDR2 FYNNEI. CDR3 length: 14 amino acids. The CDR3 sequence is CASTERGGLYGYTF. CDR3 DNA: TGTGCCAGCACAGAAAGGGGAGGGCTCTATGGCTACACCTTC.

The DNA of the CDR3 is TGTGCCAGCAGCTTAGAGGGGACACTACAGCCCCAGCATTTT. This translates into CASSLEGTLQPQHF. This chain connects TRBV7-9 to TRBJ1-5; possible D gene TRBD1, 6 bases. Germline values: CDR1 SEHNR, CDR2 FQNEAQ (reference sequence). The CDR3 is made up of 14 amino acids. Trimming cost V 1 base and J 7 bases, with 11 bases left between them.